A single sample is the source of the 25 T cell receptor beta chains below, sequenced in a study of blood T cell repertoires in COVID-19. The repertoire was sequenced with immunoSEQ multiplex PCR; TCRdb's copy has only in-frame clones and lacks some. The table records a few hundred thousand clones, 70% to 90% of them present only once. Sequencing was performed on peripheral blood. The receptors stem from a man between 45 and 60 years old with acute or convalescent COVID-19.

V usage is TRBV6-2 or TRBV6-3 and J usage is TRBJ2-5; maybe TRBD2 (6 bases). V was cut by 5 bases and J by 5 bases, with 12 bases left in between. The CDR3 sequence is 13 residues long. Germline CDR1 MNHEY, CDR2 SVGEGT. The CDR3 DNA sequence: TGTGCCAGCAGTCGGGACTCTCGGGAGACCCAGTACTTC. It translates to CASSRDSRETQYF.

The V call is TRBV6-5, the J call TRBJ1-5, with D unclear. Per the germline V gene, CDR1 is MNHEY and CDR2 is SVGAGI. The CDR3 consists of 15 residues. Trimming cost V 6 bases and J 0 bases, with 12 bases left between them. As DNA, the CDR3 is TGTGCCAGCAGCTCGACTGGCAATAGCAATCAGCCCCAGCATTTT. This sequence encodes CASSSTGNSNQPQHF.

This chain uses TRBV14 with TRBJ1-1; D is unclear. Deletions cut 0 bases from V and 1 base from J, with 12 bases between. The V gene's germline CDR1 is SGHDN and CDR2 FVKESK. The CDR3 loop spans 16 amino acids. The CDR3 DNA reads TGTGCCAGCAGCCAAGACAGGTTAAGGCGGAACACTGAAGCTTTCTTT. Amino acids: CASSQDRLRRNTEAFF.

The chain carries TRBV6-6 and TRBJ2-4; 12 nucleotides agree with TRBD1. J gave up 2 bases and V 5 bases, and 16 bases lay outside the gene matches. The CDR3 is made up of 20 amino acids. The germline gives CDR1 MNHNY, CDR2 SVGAGI (reference sequence). The CDR3 nucleotides are TGTGCCAGCAGTCAGCGAACCGGGACAGGGGGCCACCTTTCCAAAAACATTCAGTACTTC. It yields the protein CASSQRTGTGGHLSKNIQYF.

V and J are TRBV6-2 or TRBV6-3 and TRBJ1-5; 7 bases line up with TRBD1. Germline V gene lookup returns CDR1 MNHEY and CDR2 SVGEGT. After removal of 4 bases from V and 4 bases from J, the junction contained 4 bases not matched to a gene. The CDR3 spans 14 residues. The CDR3 DNA is TGTGCCAGCAGTTCCTACAGGGGTAATCAGCCCCAGCATTTT. Its translation: CASSSYRGNQPQHF.

This chain joins TRBV5-1 and TRBJ1-1; D remains ambiguous. The CDR3 loop spans 13 amino acids. Deletions cut 4 bases from V and 3 bases from J, with 10 bases between. The germline CDR1 and CDR2 sequences are SGHRS and YFSETQ. DNA for the CDR3: TGCGCCAGCAGCGACAACTCGGACACTGAAGCTTTCTTT. Residues: CASSDNSDTEAFF.

The chain carries TRBV6-5 and TRBJ1-4; D is ambiguous. This CDR3 has 13 residues. CDR1 and CDR2 from the germline V gene are MNHEY and SVGAGI. Trimming stripped 7 bases from V and 3 bases from J, with 9 bases between. The CDR3 DNA reads TGTGCCAGCAAGGCCGCGGCTAATGAAAAACTGTTTTTT. Protein product: CASKAAANEKLFF.

The J gene is TRBJ1-4, the V gene TRBV10-2; 9 bases match TRBD1. Germline CDR1 and CDR2: WSHSY and SAAADI. The CDR3 totals 16 residues. V lost 0 bases, J lost 7 bases, and 6 bases stayed unmatched. The CDR3 loop is CASSESTGQGGEKLFF. CDR3 nucleotide sequence: TGCGCCAGCAGTGAGTCGACGGGACAGGGTGGTGAAAAACTGTTTTTT.

CDR3 region: CASKRSGSTDTQYF. CDR3 in DNA: TGTGCCAGTAAGAGGAGCGGTAGCACAGATACGCAGTATTTT. The chain couples TRBV19 to TRBJ2-3; weak D call: TRBD2 (5 bases). Germline loops: CDR1 LNHDA, CDR2 SQIVND (reference sequence). CDR3 length equals 14 residues. V lost 7 bases and J lost 0, with 11 bases in between.

The chain uses TRBV18 and TRBJ1-6, with a tentative D call TRBD1 (5 bases). This CDR3 contains 15 residues. V lost 4 bases and J 7 bases, leaving 14 bases between the germline ends. CDR1 KGHSH and CDR2 LQKENI come from the germline V gene. DNA for the CDR3: TGTGCCAGCTCACTATCAGGGACTGGGAATTCACCCCTCCACTTT. Protein sequence: CASSLSGTGNSPLHF.

This clone was seen once. The chain uses TRBV11-3 and TRBJ1-1; D remains unclear. The CDR3 runs 14 residues. V dropped 8 bases and J dropped 0 bases, with 13 bases sitting between them. Germline CDR1 reads SGHNT; CDR2 reads YENEEA. CDR3 amino acids: CASSPGGLNTEAFF. The CDR3 nucleotides are TGTGCCAGCTCTCCGGGAGGGTTGAACACTGAAGCTTTCTTT.

The genes are TRBV5-1 and TRBJ2-5, with D possibly being TRBD2 (6 bases). Deletions cut 0 bases from V and 3 bases from J, with 18 bases between. This CDR3 spans 17 amino acids. The germline V gene has CDR1 SGHRS and CDR2 YFSETQ. CDR3 DNA sequence: TGCGCCAGCAGCTTGGGGTGGGGCGGGGAGGACGAAGAGACCCAGTACTTC. Residues: CASSLGWGGEDEETQYF.

The rearrangement joins TRBV10-2 to TRBJ2-1, with 9 bases lining up with TRBD2. The CDR3 length is 17 residues. Germline trimming cut 6 bases from V and 1 base from J; bases unmatched to any gene: 10. Germline assignment: CDR1 WSHSY and CDR2 SAAADI. The CDR3 region has the DNA TGCGCCAGCAGGAACAGCGGGGGGTCCGCATCCTACAATGAGCAGTTCTTC. Translation: CASRNSGGSASYNEQFF.

The CDR3 coding sequence is TGTGCCAGCAGTTTGAACACTGGAAACACCATATATTTT. Residues: CASSLNTGNTIYF. The chain joins TRBV27 to TRBJ1-3; D remains unclear. Trimming removed 3 bases at V and 2 bases at J, with 5 bases between. Germline V gives CDR1 MNHEY, CDR2 SMNVEV (reference sequence). CDR3 length equals 13 residues.

V usage is TRBV14 and J usage is TRBJ1-4, with D maybe TRBD1 (6 bases). CDR1 and CDR2 from the germline V gene are SGHDN and FVKESK. CDR3 length: 15 residues. With 4 bases removed from V and 6 bases from J, the gap between germline ends came to 15 bases. CDR3 amino acids: CASSLDSHPYEKLFF. The CDR3 nucleotides are TGTGCCAGCAGCCTGGACAGTCACCCTTATGAAAAACTGTTTTTT.

This clone occurred once. The V gene is TRBV19, the J gene TRBJ2-1; 8 nucleotides match TRBD1. The CDR3 length is 13 residues. Germline lookup yields CDR1 LNHDA and CDR2 SQIVND (reference sequence). J was trimmed by 7 bases and V by 6 bases; bases with no gene match: 5. The CDR3 DNA reads TGTGCCAGTAGCGGACAGGGTAATAATGAGCAGTTCTTC. Protein sequence: CASSGQGNNEQFF.

V is TRBV2 and J is TRBJ1-4; 7 bases align to TRBD1. The trim removed 7 bases at V and 8 bases at J, leaving 7 bases unmatched. The CDR3 length is 13 residues. CDR1 and CDR2 (germline): SNHLY, FYNNEI. The CDR3 loop is CASTGRQGEKLFF. CDR3 bases: TGTGCCAGCACGGGGAGACAGGGCGAAAAACTGTTTTTT.

The CDR3 sequence is CASSPQRGLQETQYF. CDR3 in DNA: TGTGCCAGCTCACCACAGCGGGGGCTCCAAGAGACCCAGTACTTC. The chain is built from TRBV18 and TRBJ2-5, with 8 bases lining up with TRBD2. Trimming cost V 1 base and J 1 base; bases outside gene matches: 2. The CDR3 loop spans 15 amino acids. CDR1 and CDR2 from the germline V gene are KGHSH and LQKENI.

The genes are TRBV6-5 and TRBJ1-2; D might be TRBD1 (6 bases). Germline CDR1 reads MNHEY; CDR2 reads SVGAGI. V was clipped by 8 bases and J by 5 bases, with 15 bases between them. This CDR3 is built from 13 residues. CDR3 bases: TGTGCCAGCCAGACAGGCCAAACATATGGCTACACCTTC. Its translation: CASQTGQTYGYTF.

The CDR3 reads CASSPASGGETQYF. The CDR3 nucleotides are TGTGCCAGCAGCCCCGCGAGCGGGGGGGAGACCCAGTACTTC. This rearrangement joins TRBV9 to TRBJ2-5; TRBD2 matches at 9 bases. Trimming cost V 4 bases and J 5 bases; bases outside gene matches: 6. The CDR3 runs 14 residues. From germline, CDR1 is SGDLS and CDR2 YYNGEE.

The CDR3 protein is CASSNGQGADTGELFF. The CDR3 coding sequence is TGTGCCAGCAGCAACGGACAGGGGGCGGACACCGGGGAGCTGTTTTTT. The rearrangement joins TRBV5-4 to TRBJ2-2; 11 bases map to TRBD1. This CDR3 has 16 residues. Germline V lookup: CDR1 SGHNT, CDR2 YYREEE (reference sequence). After removal of 4 bases from V and 3 bases from J, the junction contained 5 bases not matched to a gene.

The chain employs TRBV18 and TRBJ1-1; tentative D call: TRBD1 (6 bases). The germline V and J ends were trimmed by 3 bases and 1 base, with 15 bases remaining between them. This CDR3 has 16 residues. Germline V gives CDR1 KGHSH, CDR2 LQKENI. This CDR3 is CASSPRAGASNTEAFF. The CDR3 DNA is TGTGCCAGCTCACCTAGGGCAGGGGCTTCGAACACTGAAGCTTTCTTT.

J is TRBJ2-1 and V is TRBV11-3; 9 bases are a match to TRBD2. Unmatched junction bases numbered 9, after V lost 5 bases and J lost 7 bases. The length of the CDR3 is 15 residues. CDR1 and CDR2 from the germline V gene are SGHNT and YENEEA. The CDR3, as DNA: TGTGCCAGCAGCCAATCTAGCGGGGAGAGGAATGAGCAGTTCTTC. It yields the protein CASSQSSGERNEQFF.

V gene TRBV6-5 combines with J gene TRBJ2-1; 7 nucleotides agree with TRBD2. Germline V gene sequence: CDR1 MNHEY, CDR2 SVGAGI. The CDR3 sequence is 15 residues long. V dropped 7 bases and J dropped 7; count of bases not matched to a gene: 13. The CDR3 DNA sequence: TGTGCCAGCACGCCGAGTGGGAGGGAGGGAAATGAGCAGTTCTTC. It translates to CASTPSGREGNEQFF.

The chain carries TRBV5-1 and TRBJ2-7; D is undetermined. The CDR3 runs 14 residues. CDR1 and CDR2 from the germline V gene are SGHRS and YFSETQ. V dropped 0 bases and J dropped 1 base, with 8 bases sitting between them. This chain's CDR3 is CASSLGAGSYEQYF. DNA of the CDR3: TGCGCCAGCAGCTTGGGGGCCGGATCCTACGAGCAGTACTTC.